Listed below are T cell receptor beta chains from one sample, sequenced in a study of human T cells and chemical hapten exposure. From the RACE reads, TCRdb called clonotypes with MiXCR, one entry per CDR3 protein. Of 190,000 or so distinct CDR3 sequences listed, under 30% are singletons. The source material was whole blood, sampled in connection with sensitization to the hapten diphenylcyclopropenone (DPC). Source of these receptors: a woman in her forties with alopecia areata. Some clones in this sample may be carry-over from other donors' samples. Both conserved end residues are part of each CDR3. Fields, in order: D gene, V gene, clone size, J gene, CDR3 protein, CDR3 DNA. A D gene is named only where the DNA matches it firmly. Clone size is not always given. Where it is, it says once, few, many or a class for expanded clones.

-,TRBV7-2,-,TRBJ2-1,CASSLEVSQQFF,TGTGCCAGCAGCTTAGAGGTCAGTCAGCAGTTCTTC
TRBD1,TRBV5-1,-,TRBJ2-2,CASSYDRGGSGELFF,TGCGCCAGCAGCTATGACAGGGGTGGTTCCGGGGAGCTGTTTTTT
-,TRBV2,-,TRBJ1-5,CASSAGRASQPQHF,TGTGCCAGCAGCGCGGGGCGGGCGAGTCAGCCCCAGCATTTT
-,TRBV18,many,TRBJ1-1,CASSSESQEAFF,TGTGCCAGCTCCTCGGAGAGCCAGGAAGCTTTCTTT
-,TRBV28,-,TRBJ2-6,CASSPWESSGANVLTF,TGTGCCAGCAGTCCCTGGGAGTCGTCTGGGGCCAACGTCCTGACTTTC
TRBD2,TRBV7-9,-,TRBJ2-3,CASSSTELAESTDTQYF,TGTGCCAGCAGCTCCACCGAACTAGCGGAAAGCACAGATACGCAGTATTTT
-,TRBV7-9,once,TRBJ2-2,CASSRPGLANTGELFF,TGTGCCAGCAGCCGCCCGGGACTCGCGAACACCGGGGAGCTGTTTTTT
-,TRBV12-3/TRBV12-4,-,TRBJ1-2,CASTLLGRQVGSYTF,TGTGCCAGCACCTTGCTTGGCCGACAGGTTGGAAGCTACACCTTC
TRBD2,TRBV11-1,-,TRBJ2-7,CASSFFGLAGGDEQYF,TGTGCCAGCAGCTTCTTCGGACTAGCGGGAGGGGACGAGCAGTACTTC
-,TRBV4-2,-,TRBJ2-5,CASSQVPSAETQYF,TGTGCCAGCAGCCAAGTGCCCTCAGCGGAGACCCAGTACTTC